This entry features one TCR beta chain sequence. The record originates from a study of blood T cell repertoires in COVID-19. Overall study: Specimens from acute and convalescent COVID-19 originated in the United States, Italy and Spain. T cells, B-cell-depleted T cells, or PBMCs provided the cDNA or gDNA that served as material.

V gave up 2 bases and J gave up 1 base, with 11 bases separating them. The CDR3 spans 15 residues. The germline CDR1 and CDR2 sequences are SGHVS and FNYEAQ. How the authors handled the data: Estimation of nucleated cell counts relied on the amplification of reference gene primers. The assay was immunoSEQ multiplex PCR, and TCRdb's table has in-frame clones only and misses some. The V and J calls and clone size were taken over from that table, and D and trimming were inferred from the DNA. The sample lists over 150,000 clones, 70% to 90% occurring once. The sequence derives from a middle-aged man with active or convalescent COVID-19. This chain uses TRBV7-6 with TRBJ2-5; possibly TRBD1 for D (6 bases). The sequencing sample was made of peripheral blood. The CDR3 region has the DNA TGTGCCAGCAGCTTATTGCAGGGGCTCCAAGAGACCCAGTACTTC. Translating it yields CASSLLQGLQETQYF.